What follows describes a single TCR beta chain. Its antigen remains unidentified. The junction does not match germline at one end; this may be a read error. The library came from three nested PCR rounds adapted from ARM-PCR protocols. TCRdb re-called the multiplex PCR reads through MiXCR, storing one row per CDR3 protein. The sample includes about 75,000 distinct CDR3 sequences, about two thirds of them seen just once. This sample's RNA came from whole unsorted tissue. This non-tumor lung sample came from over 3 cm beyond the tumor edge. This CDR3 has 13 residues. Germline CDR1 is ENHRY and CDR2 is SYGVKD. The data were taken from a study of tumor and adjacent non-tumor tissue in lung cancer. Study summary: On average, productive TCRbeta reads reached 4 million to 5 million per sample. Study-wide results and limits: Significantly higher TCR diversity was found in tumor than normal lung. Shorter survival was associated with higher TCR diversity in tumors.

The sequence was collected from a woman aged 45-65 years with non-small cell lung cancer. Sequencing input: distant non-tumor lung tissue. The V call is TRBV10-3, the J call TRBJ1-2, with 9 bases identical to TRBD1. CDR3 loop: CVITEGQGYGYTF. The CDR3 DNA reads as TGTGTCATCACCGAGGGACAGGGCTATGGCTACACCTTC.